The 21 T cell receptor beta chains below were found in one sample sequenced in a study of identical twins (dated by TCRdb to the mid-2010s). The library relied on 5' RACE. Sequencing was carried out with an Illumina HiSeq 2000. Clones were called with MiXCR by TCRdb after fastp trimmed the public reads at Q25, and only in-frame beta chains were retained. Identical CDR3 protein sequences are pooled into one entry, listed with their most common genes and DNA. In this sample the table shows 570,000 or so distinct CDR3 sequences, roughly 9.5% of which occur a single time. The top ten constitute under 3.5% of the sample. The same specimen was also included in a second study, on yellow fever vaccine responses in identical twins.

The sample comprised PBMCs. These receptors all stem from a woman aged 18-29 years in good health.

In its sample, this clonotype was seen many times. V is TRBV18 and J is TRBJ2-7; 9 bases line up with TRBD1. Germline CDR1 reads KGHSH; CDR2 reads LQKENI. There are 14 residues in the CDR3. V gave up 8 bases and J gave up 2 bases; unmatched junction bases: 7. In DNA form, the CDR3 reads TGTGCCAGCAGCCCGGGACAGGGAACCTACGAGCAGTACTTC. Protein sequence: CASSPGQGTYEQYF.

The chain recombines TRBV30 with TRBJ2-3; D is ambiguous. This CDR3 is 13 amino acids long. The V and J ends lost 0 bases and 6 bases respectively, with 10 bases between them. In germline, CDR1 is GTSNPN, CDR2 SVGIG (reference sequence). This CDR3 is CAWSVSGRDTQYF. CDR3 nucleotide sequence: TGTGCCTGGAGTGTATCTGGGCGGGATACGCAGTATTTT. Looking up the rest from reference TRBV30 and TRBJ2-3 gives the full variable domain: SQTIHQWPATLVQPVGSPLSLECTVEGTSNPNLYWYRQAAGRGLQLLFYSVGIGQISSEVPQNLSASRPQDRQFILSSKKLLLSDSGFYLCAWSVSGRDTQYFGPGTRLTVL.

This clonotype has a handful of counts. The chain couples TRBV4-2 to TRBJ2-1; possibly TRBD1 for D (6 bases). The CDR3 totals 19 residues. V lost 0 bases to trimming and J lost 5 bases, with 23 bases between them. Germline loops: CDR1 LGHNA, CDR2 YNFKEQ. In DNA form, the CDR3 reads TGTGCCAGCAGCCAAGATCCTAAGGTCCCGGGACACTACCACAATGAGCAGTTCTTC. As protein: CASSQDPKVPGHYHNEQFF.

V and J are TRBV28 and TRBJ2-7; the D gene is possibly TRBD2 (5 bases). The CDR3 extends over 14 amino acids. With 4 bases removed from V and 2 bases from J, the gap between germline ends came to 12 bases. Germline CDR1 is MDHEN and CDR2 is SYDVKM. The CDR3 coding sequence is TGTGCCAGCAGTTGGAATTGGGGAGCCTACGAGCAGTACTTC. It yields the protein CASSWNWGAYEQYF.

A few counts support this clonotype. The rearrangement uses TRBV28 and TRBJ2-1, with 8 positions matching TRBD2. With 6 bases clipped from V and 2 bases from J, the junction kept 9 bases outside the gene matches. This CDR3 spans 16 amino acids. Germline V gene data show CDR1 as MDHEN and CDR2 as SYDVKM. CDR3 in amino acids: CASRTPEAGAYNEQFF. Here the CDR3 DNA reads TGTGCCAGCAGGACTCCGGAAGCGGGGGCCTACAATGAGCAGTTCTTC. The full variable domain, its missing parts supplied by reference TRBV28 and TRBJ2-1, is DVKVTQSSRYLVKRTGEKVFLECVQDMDHENMFWYRQDPGLGLRLIYFSYDVKMKEKGDIPEGYSVSREKKERFSLILESASTNQTSMYLCASRTPEAGAYNEQFFGPGTRLTVL.

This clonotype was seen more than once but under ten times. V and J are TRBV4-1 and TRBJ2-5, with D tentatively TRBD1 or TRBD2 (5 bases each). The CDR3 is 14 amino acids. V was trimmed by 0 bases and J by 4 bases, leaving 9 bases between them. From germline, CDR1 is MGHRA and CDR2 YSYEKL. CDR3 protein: CASSQDMGVETQYF. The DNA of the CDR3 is TGCGCCAGCAGCCAAGATATGGGGGTAGAGACCCAGTACTTC.

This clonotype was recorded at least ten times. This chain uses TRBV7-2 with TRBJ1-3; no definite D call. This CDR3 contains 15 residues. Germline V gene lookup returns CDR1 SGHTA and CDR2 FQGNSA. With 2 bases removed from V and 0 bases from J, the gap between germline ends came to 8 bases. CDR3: CASSLSGASGNTIYF. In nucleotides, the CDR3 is TGTGCCAGCAGCTTATCAGGTGCCTCTGGAAACACCATATATTTT.

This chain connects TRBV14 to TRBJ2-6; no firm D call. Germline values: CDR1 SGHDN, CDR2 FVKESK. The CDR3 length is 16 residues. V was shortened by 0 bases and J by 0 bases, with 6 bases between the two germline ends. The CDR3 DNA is TGTGCCAGCAGCCAAGATGGGGTCTCTGGGGCCAACGTCCTGACTTTC. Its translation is CASSQDGVSGANVLTF. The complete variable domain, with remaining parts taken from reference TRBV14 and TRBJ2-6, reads EAGVTQFPSHSVIEKGQTVTLRCDPISGHDNLYWYRRVMGKEIKFLLHFVKESKQDESGMPNNRFLAERTGGTYSTLKVQPAELEDSGVYFCASSQDGVSGANVLTFGAGSRLTVL.

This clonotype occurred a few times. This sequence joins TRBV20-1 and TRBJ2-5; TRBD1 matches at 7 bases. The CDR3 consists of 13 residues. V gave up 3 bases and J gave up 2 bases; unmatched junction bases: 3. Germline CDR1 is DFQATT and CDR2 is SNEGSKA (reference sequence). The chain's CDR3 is CSARPDRQETQYF. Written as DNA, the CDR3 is TGCAGTGCTAGGCCGGACAGGCAAGAGACCCAGTACTTC.

CDR3 coding DNA: TGTGCCAGCAGCTTTCGCAGGGATACGATCTACGAGCAGTACTTC. This gives the protein CASSFRRDTIYEQYF. The rearrangement uses TRBV5-5 and TRBJ2-7; D might be TRBD1 (5 bases). Germline V gene sequence: CDR1 SGHKS, CDR2 YYEKEE (reference sequence). CDR3 length: 15 residues. V was cut by 2 bases and J by 3 bases, with 15 bases left in between.

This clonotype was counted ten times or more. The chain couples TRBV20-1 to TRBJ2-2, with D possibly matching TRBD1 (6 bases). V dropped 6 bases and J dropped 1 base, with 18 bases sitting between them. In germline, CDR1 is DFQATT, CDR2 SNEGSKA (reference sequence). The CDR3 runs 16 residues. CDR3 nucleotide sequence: TGCAGTGCGCCGGGACAACCTGGGGAGAACACCGGGGAGCTGTTTTTT. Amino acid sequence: CSAPGQPGENTGELFF.

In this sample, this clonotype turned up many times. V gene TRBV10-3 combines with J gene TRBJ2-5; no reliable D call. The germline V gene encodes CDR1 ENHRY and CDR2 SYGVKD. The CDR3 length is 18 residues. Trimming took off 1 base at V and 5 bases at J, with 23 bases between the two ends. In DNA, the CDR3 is TGTGCCATCAGTGAGTTTTTATCAGACATTAAACCTGAGGAGACCCAGTACTTC. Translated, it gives CAISEFLSDIKPEETQYF.

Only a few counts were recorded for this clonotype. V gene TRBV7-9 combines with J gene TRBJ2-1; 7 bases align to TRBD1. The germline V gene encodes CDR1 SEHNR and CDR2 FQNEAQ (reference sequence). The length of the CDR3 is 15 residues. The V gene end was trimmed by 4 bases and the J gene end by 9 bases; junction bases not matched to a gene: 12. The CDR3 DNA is TGTGCCAGCAGCTCCCGACAGGGAAGTAAAGGTGAGCAGTTCTTC. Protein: CASSSRQGSKGEQFF.

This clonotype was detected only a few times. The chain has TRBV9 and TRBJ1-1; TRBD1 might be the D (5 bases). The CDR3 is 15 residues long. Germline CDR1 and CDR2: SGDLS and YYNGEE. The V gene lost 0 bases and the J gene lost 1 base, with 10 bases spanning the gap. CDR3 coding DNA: TGTGCCAGCAGCGTAGCTGTTGGGGCGAACACTGAAGCTTTCTTT. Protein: CASSVAVGANTEAFF.

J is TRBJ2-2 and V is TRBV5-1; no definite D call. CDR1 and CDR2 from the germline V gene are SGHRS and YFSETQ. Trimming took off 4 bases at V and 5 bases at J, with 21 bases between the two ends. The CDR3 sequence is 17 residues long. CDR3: CASSPLGSSQITGELFF. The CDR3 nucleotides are TGCGCCAGCAGCCCGCTCGGGTCCAGCCAAATTACCGGGGAGCTGTTTTTT.

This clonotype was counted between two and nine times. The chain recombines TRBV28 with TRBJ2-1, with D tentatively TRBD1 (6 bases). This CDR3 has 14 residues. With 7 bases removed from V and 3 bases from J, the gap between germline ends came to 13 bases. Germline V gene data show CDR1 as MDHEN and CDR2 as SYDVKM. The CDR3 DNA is TGTGCCAGCACTCTTAGGGGGTACTACAATGAGCAGTTCTTC. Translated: CASTLRGYYNEQFF. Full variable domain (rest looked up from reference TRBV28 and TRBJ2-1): DVKVTQSSRYLVKRTGEKVFLECVQDMDHENMFWYRQDPGLGLRLIYFSYDVKMKEKGDIPEGYSVSREKKERFSLILESASTNQTSMYLCASTLRGYYNEQFFGPGTRLTVL.

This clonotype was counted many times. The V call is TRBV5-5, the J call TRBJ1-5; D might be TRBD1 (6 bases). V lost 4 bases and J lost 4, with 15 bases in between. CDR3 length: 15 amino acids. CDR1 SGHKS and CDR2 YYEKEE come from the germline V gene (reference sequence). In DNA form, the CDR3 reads TGTGCCAGCAGCCTCAACCGGGACAAAAATCAGCCCCAGCATTTT. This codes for CASSLNRDKNQPQHF.

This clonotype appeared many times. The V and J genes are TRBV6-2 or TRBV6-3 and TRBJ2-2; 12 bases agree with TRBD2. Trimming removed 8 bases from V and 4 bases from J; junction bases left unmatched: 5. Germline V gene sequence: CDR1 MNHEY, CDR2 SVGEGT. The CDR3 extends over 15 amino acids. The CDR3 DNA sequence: TGTGCCAGCCGACTAGCGGGAGTTCCCACCGGGGAGCTGTTTTTT. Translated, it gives CASRLAGVPTGELFF.

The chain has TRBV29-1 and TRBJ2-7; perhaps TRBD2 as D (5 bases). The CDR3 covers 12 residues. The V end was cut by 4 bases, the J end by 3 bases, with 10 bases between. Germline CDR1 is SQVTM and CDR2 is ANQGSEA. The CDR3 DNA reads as TGCAGCGTTGTAGCGCAAGACTACGAGCAGTACTTC. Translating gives CSVVAQDYEQYF.

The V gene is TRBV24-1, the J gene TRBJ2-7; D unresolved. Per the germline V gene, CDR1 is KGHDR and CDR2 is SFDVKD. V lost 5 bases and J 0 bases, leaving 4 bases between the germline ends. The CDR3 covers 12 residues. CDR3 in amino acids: CATSGDSYEQYF. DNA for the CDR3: TGTGCCACCAGTGGGGACTCCTACGAGCAGTACTTC.

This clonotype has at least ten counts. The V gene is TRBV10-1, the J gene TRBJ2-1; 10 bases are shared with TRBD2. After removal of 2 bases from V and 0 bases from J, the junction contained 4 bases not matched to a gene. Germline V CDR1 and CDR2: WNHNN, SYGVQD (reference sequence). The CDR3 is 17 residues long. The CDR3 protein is CASSERTSGASYNEQFF. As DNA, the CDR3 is TGCGCCAGCAGTGAGAGGACTAGCGGAGCCTCCTACAATGAGCAGTTCTTC.